A selection of T cell receptor beta chains follows, all from one sample in a study of beta chain features in type 1 diabetes. TCRdb's table, derived via immunoSEQ multiplex PCR, lists solely in-frame clones and lacks some. The table has under 850,000 clones, around 15% seen once. The sample taken for sequencing was naive CD4+ T cells from blood. All receptors come from a man aged 18 to 30 with type 1 diabetes. The CDR3 runs from the conserved cysteine through the conserved F or W. The D gene is left open where the match is weak. The size of a clone is reported for some rows only, either as once, few or many, or as a class for expanded clones.

v_gene,abundance,j_gene,d_gene,CDR3nt,CDR3aa
TRBV7-9,few,TRBJ2-3,TRBD2,TGTGCCAGCACCGAGACTAGCGGCACAGATACGCAGTATTTT,CASTETSGTDTQYF
TRBV11-3,few,TRBJ2-3,NA,TGTGCCAGCAGCTATGGTCGGGCGGCAGATACGCAGTATTTT,CASSYGRAADTQYF
TRBV18,NA,TRBJ2-2,TRBD1,TGTGCCAGCTCACCCGGACAGGGGATGGGCACCGGGGAGCTGTTTTTT,CASSPGQGMGTGELFF
TRBV6-6,few,TRBJ2-7,NA,TGTGCCAGCAGTTACGCTGGGGTTGAGCAGTACTTC,CASSYAGVEQYF
TRBV6-5,NA,TRBJ1-2,NA,TGTGCCAGCAGCTCGACAGGAAGCTATGGCTACACCTTC,CASSSTGSYGYTF
TRBV7-8,NA,TRBJ1-1,NA,TGTGCCAGCAGCTTAGAGCGGAGAGCTGAAGCTTTCTTT,CASSLERRAEAFF
TRBV30,NA,TRBJ2-7,NA,TGTGCCTGGAGTGTAGGGGGCTACGAGCAGTACTTC,CAWSVGGYEQYF
TRBV19,few,TRBJ2-1,NA,TGTGCCAGTACCTCGGGGAAGACCCTCAATGAGCAGTTCTTC,CASTSGKTLNEQFF
TRBV4-1,few,TRBJ2-7,NA,TGCGCCAGCAGCCAGCCAGGACTGCCTCCGTACGAGCAGTACTTC,CASSQPGLPPYEQYF
TRBV6-6,few,TRBJ2-5,NA,TGTGCCAGCAGTTACACAGGATCGGCGGGAACAGAGACCCAGTACTTC,CASSYTGSAGTETQYF
TRBV4-2,NA,TRBJ1-4,NA,TGTGCCAGCAGCCCTACAGATGAAAAACTGTTTTTT,CASSPTDEKLFF
TRBV7-6,NA,TRBJ2-7,NA,TGTGCCAGCAGCCTGACCGGGATTTACGAGCAGTACTTC,CASSLTGIYEQYF
TRBV5-1,NA,TRBJ1-1,TRBD1,TGCGCCAGCAGCTTGGTCGCAGGGGGGCTTAACGAAGCTTTCTTT,CASSLVAGGLNEAFF
TRBV29-1,NA,TRBJ2-3,TRBD2,TGCAGCTACAGGGCTAGCGGGGGGGCCGCAGATACGCAGTATTTT,CSYRASGGAADTQYF
TRBV5-4,NA,TRBJ2-5,TRBD2,TGTGCCAGCAGCCAGGCCAGCGGGGGGGCCGGAGAGACCCAGTACTTC,CASSQASGGAGETQYF
TRBV7-9,NA,TRBJ1-1,NA,TGTGCCAGCAGCTTACAGGGACCCCTGAACACTGAAGCTTTCTTT,CASSLQGPLNTEAFF
TRBV6-5,NA,TRBJ1-5,NA,TGTGCCAGCAGTCGCAGGGATGGCAATCAGCCCCAGCATTTT,CASSRRDGNQPQHF
TRBV29-1,NA,TRBJ1-4,NA,TGCAGCGCCTCGCGGGTCAGCGGGGAACTGTTTTTT,CSASRVSGELFF
TRBV25-1,NA,TRBJ1-2,NA,TGTGCCAGCAGAGGAGGAGGGGGAGACTATGGCTACACCTTC,CASRGGGGDYGYTF
TRBV18,NA,TRBJ2-5,NA,TGTGCCAGCTCACCGAGACAAGCGGAGACCCAGTACTTC,CASSPRQAETQYF
TRBV18,few,TRBJ2-5,NA,TGTGCCAGCCGGATTCAAGAGACCCAGTACTTC,CASRIQETQYF
TRBV7-9,few,TRBJ1-6,NA,TGTGCCAGCAGCTTATCAGGTTCACCCCTCCACTTT,CASSLSGSPLHF
TRBV27,NA,TRBJ2-5,NA,TGTGCCAGCAGTCCCGGGAGAGAAGAGACCCAGTACTTC,CASSPGREETQYF
TRBV10-3,few,TRBJ1-1,TRBD1,TGTGCCATCAGTGAGTTCAGGGGACAGGCTTTCTTT,CAISEFRGQAFF
TRBV13,few,TRBJ2-1,TRBD2,TGTGCCAGCAGCTCATCGTCCGGGGGGAGCTCCTACAATGAGCAGTTCTTC,CASSSSSGGSSYNEQFF
TRBV7-9,NA,TRBJ2-5,NA,TGTGCCAGCACCCCGGAGGTCGAGACCCAGTACTTC,CASTPEVETQYF
TRBV9,few,TRBJ2-3,NA,TGTGCCAGCGGGCGAGATACGCAGTATTTT,CASGRDTQYF
TRBV18,few,TRBJ2-7,TRBD1,TGTGCCAGCTCACCAGGACAGGGGTACTACGAGCAGTACTTC,CASSPGQGYYEQYF
TRBV6-5,NA,TRBJ1-5,NA,TGTGCCAGCAGCACCGTAGAGGATCAGCCCCAGCATTTT,CASSTVEDQPQHF
TRBV12-5,few,TRBJ2-2,NA,TGTGCTAGCACAAACACCGGGGAGCTGTTTTTT,CASTNTGELFF
TRBV7-9,NA,TRBJ1-4,NA,TGTGCCAGCAAAAAATCTCAGGCAACTAATGAAAAACTGTTTTTT,CASKKSQATNEKLFF
TRBV9,few,TRBJ1-1,TRBD1,TGTGCCAGCAGCGTATGGTCAGGGGGCACTGAAGCTTTCTTT,CASSVWSGGTEAFF
TRBV28,few,TRBJ2-7,NA,TGTGCCAGCAGCCTGGACAGCGGGCGGGACGAGCAGTACTTC,CASSLDSGRDEQYF
TRBV10-3,NA,TRBJ2-3,NA,TGTGCCATCAGTGAGTCTACTAGCGATACGCAGTATTTT,CAISESTSDTQYF
TRBV4-1,few,TRBJ1-1,TRBD1,TGCGCCAGCAGCCAAGATCGGACAGGGACCACAAACACTGAAGCTTTCTTT,CASSQDRTGTTNTEAFF
TRBV5-1,NA,TRBJ2-7,TRBD2,TGCGCCAGCAGCTTGCTAGCGGGGGCCTACGAGCAGTACTTC,CASSLLAGAYEQYF
TRBV19,NA,TRBJ2-7,NA,TGTGCCAGTAGCACAGTGGGCAGCCTCTACGAGCAGTACTTC,CASSTVGSLYEQYF
TRBV29-1,NA,TRBJ1-3,NA,TGCAGCGTTGAAGGCGAGGCAGGCGGAAACACCATATATTTT,CSVEGEAGGNTIYF
TRBV7-9,few,TRBJ1-5,NA,TGTGCCAGCAGCTTAATAGGGGTGGATCAGCCCCAGCATTTT,CASSLIGVDQPQHF
TRBV5-1,NA,TRBJ1-4,NA,TGCGCCAGCAGCTTGGGACCCAATGAAAAACTGTTTTTT,CASSLGPNEKLFF
TRBV25-1,few,TRBJ2-3,NA,TGTGCCAGCAGTGGAAACGGGGGTTGGGGCACAGATACGCAGTATTTT,CASSGNGGWGTDTQYF
TRBV9,few,TRBJ2-1,TRBD2,TGTGCCAGCAGCTTAAGCGGGGGGACCATCTACAATGAGCAGTTCTTC,CASSLSGGTIYNEQFF
TRBV7-9,NA,TRBJ2-7,NA,TGTGCCAGCAGCGGATCCCCCCTATCGGAATTCTACGAGCAGTACTTC,CASSGSPLSEFYEQYF
TRBV9,NA,TRBJ1-5,NA,TGTGCCAGCAGCCAGGGAAACACCCAGAGCAATCAGCCCCAGCATTTT,CASSQGNTQSNQPQHF
TRBV6-6,few,TRBJ1-5,NA,TGTGCCAGCGGGCAGTCGGGCCAGCCCCAGCATTTT,CASGQSGQPQHF
TRBV27,NA,TRBJ2-7,NA,TGTGCCAGCAGTTCCACCGGGACCTTGATCTCGGAGCAGTACTTC,CASSSTGTLISEQYF
TRBV19,few,TRBJ1-2,NA,TGTGCCAGTAGTATTAATGGGGACAACTATGGCTACACCTTC,CASSINGDNYGYTF
TRBV9,NA,TRBJ2-2,NA,TGTGCCAGCAGCGCAAGACTGGCAGGAAAGTCCGGGGAGCTGTTTTTT,CASSARLAGKSGELFF
TRBV12-5,NA,TRBJ1-5,NA,TGTGCTAGTGGCCTAACACCCAACAATCAGCCCCAGCATTTT,CASGLTPNNQPQHF
TRBV7-2,NA,TRBJ2-5,TRBD1,TGTGCCAGCAGCTCCTACAGGGGGGCAGAGACCCAGTACTTC,CASSSYRGAETQYF
TRBV12-5,NA,TRBJ1-4,NA,TGTGCTAGTGGTTTGACCCTCAGGGAAAGGAATGAAAAACTGTTTTTT,CASGLTLRERNEKLFF
TRBV7-2,few,TRBJ2-1,NA,TGTGCCAGCAGCTCGATCGAGGACAGTTTTGAGGAGCAGTTCTTC,CASSSIEDSFEEQFF
TRBV19,NA,TRBJ2-7,TRBD1,TGTGCCAGTGACCAGGACAGGGAAAATTCCTACGAGCAGTACTTC,CASDQDRENSYEQYF
TRBV30,NA,TRBJ2-2,NA,TGTGCCTGGAACCCAGGGCCGTCCGGGGAGCTGTTTTTT,CAWNPGPSGELFF